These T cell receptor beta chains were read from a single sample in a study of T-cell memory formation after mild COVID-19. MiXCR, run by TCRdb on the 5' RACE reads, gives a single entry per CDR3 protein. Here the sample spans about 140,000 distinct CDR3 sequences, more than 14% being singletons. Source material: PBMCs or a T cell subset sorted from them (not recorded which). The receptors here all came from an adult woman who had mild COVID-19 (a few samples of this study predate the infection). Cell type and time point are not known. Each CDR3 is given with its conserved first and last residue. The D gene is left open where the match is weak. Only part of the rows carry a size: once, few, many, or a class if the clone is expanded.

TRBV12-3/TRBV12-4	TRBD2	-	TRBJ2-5	CASGLAGGQETQYF	TGTGCCAGCGGACTAGCGGGAGGGCAAGAGACCCAGTACTTC
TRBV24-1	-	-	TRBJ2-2	CATSEAGTNTGELFF	TGTGCCACCAGTGAGGCAGGAACGAACACCGGGGAGCTGTTTTTT
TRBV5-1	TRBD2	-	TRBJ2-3	CASSLTSGARADTQYF	TGCGCCAGCAGCCTGACTAGCGGGGCTAGGGCAGATACGCAGTATTTT
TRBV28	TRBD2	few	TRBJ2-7	CASSLSSGRASYEQYF	TGTGCCAGCAGTCTATCTAGCGGGAGGGCCTCCTACGAGCAGTACTTC
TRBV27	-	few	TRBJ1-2	CASSPHQDYGYTF	TGTGCCAGCAGTCCCCACCAAGACTATGGCTACACCTTC
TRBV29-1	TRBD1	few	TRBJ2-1	CSVGQGFLNEQFF	TGCAGCGTTGGACAGGGGTTTCTCAATGAGCAGTTCTTC
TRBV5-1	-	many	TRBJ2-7	CASSLWWERTYEQYF	TGCGCCAGCAGCTTGTGGTGGGAGAGGACCTACGAGCAGTACTTC
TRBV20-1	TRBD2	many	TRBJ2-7	CSAGTSGSRYEQYF	TGCAGTGCTGGGACTAGCGGGAGTCGGTACGAGCAGTACTTC
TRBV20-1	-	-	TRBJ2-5	CSAPGTGSGETQYF	TGCAGTGCTCCGGGTACGGGGTCGGGTGAGACCCAGTACTTC
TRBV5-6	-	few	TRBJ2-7	CASSITPGGTEYYF	TGTGCCAGCAGCATCACTCCGGGAGGGACAGAGTATTACTTC
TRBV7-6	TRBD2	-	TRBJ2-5	CASSRGRGTQYF	TGTGCCAGCAGCCGAGGGAGGGGGACCCAGTACTTC
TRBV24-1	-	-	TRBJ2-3	CATSDSTSFPDTQYF	TGTGCCACCAGTGATTCGACTAGTTTTCCAGATACGCAGTATTTT
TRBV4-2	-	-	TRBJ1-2	CASSQPDGNVNYGYTF	TGTGCCAGCAGCCAGCCGGATGGGAATGTTAACTATGGCTACACCTTC
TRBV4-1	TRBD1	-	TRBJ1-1	CASSQDSGTGPSMGKAFF	TGCGCCAGCAGCCAAGACTCCGGGACAGGGCCATCTATGGGTAAAGCTTTCTTT
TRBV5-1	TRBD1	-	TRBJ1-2	CASSLVGTENYGYTF	TGCGCCAGCAGCTTGGTCGGGACAGAGAACTATGGCTACACCTTC
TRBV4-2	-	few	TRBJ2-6	CASSPKQGGSGANVLTF	TGTGCCAGCAGCCCAAAGCAGGGGGGCTCTGGGGCCAACGTCCTGACTTTC
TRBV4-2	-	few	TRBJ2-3	CASSASGGGSPSDTQYF	TGTGCCAGCAGCGCATCAGGGGGGGGCTCTCCCTCAGATACGCAGTATTTT
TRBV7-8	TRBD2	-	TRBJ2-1	CASSRMRGGGPYNEQFF	TGTGCCAGCAGCCGAATGCGGGGCGGGGGGCCGTACAATGAGCAGTTCTTC
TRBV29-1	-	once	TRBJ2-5	CSVDYGGETQYF	TGCAGCGTTGATTACGGTGGAGAGACCCAGTACTTC
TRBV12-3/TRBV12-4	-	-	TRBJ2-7	CASSLVRTPYEQYF	TGTGCCAGCAGTTTAGTCCGTACCCCCTACGAGCAGTACTTC
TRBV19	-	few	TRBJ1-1	CASRSGQNTEAFF	TGTGCCAGTAGATCGGGTCAGAACACTGAAGCTTTCTTT
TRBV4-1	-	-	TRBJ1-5	CASSQESLQGNQPQHF	TGCGCCAGCAGCCAAGAAAGTCTTCAGGGGAATCAGCCCCAGCATTTT
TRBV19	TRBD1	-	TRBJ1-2	CASSSNAGQGAKYGYTF	TGTGCCAGTAGTTCCAACGCCGGACAGGGGGCAAAGTATGGCTACACCTTC
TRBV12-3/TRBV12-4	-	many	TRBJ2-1	CASSLSGNEQFF	TGTGCCAGCAGTTTAAGTGGCAATGAGCAGTTCTTC
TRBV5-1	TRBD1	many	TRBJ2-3	CASSTRTGKTDTQYF	TGCGCCAGCAGTACCCGGACAGGGAAGACAGATACGCAGTATTTT
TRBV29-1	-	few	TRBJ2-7	CSVATSLGSEQYF	TGCAGCGTCGCTACTAGCCTAGGATCCGAGCAGTACTTC
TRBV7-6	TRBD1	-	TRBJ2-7	CASSLEQGVRYEQYF	TGTGCCAGCAGCTTAGAGCAGGGGGTGAGGTACGAGCAGTACTTC
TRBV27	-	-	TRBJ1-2	CASSLAGSYGYTF	TGTGCCAGCAGTTTAGCAGGGAGCTATGGCTACACCTTC
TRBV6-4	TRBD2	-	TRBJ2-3	CASSRTSGGTDTQYF	TGTGCCAGCAGCCGGACTAGCGGAGGCACAGATACGCAGTATTTT
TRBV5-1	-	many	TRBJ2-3	CASSLDRTDTQYF	TGCGCCAGCAGCTTGGACCGCACAGATACGCAGTATTTT
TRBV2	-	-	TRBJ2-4	CASRVDRFIAKNIQYF	TGTGCCAGCAGGGTGGACAGATTCATAGCCAAAAACATTCAGTACTTC
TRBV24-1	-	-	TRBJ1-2	CATSDSYYGYTF	TGTGCCACCAGTGATTCCTACTATGGCTACACCTTC
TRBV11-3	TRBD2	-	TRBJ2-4	CASSPPWSASGDGRAKNIQYF	TGTGCCAGCAGCCCTCCCTGGTCGGCTAGCGGGGATGGGCGGGCCAAAAACATTCAGTACTTC
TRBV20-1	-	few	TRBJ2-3	CSATAGTDTQYF	TGCAGTGCTACCGCCGGGACAGATACGCAGTATTTT
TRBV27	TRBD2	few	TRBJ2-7	CASSSYTSGRAQTYEQYF	TGTGCCAGCAGTTCATATACTAGCGGGAGGGCCCAAACCTACGAGCAGTACTTC
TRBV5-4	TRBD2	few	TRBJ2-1	CASSQLAGGVYNEQFF	TGTGCCAGCAGCCAACTAGCGGGGGGAGTCTACAATGAGCAGTTCTTC
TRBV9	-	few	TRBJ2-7	CASSVEVVSNGEQYF	TGTGCCAGCAGCGTAGAAGTAGTATCGAATGGCGAGCAGTACTTC
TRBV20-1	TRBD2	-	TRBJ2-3	CSARLAGGSGADTQYF	TGCAGTGCAAGACTAGCGGGAGGGTCGGGGGCAGATACGCAGTATTTT
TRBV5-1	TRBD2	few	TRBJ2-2	CASSLLAGGPGELFF	TGCGCCAGCAGCTTGCTAGCGGGAGGGCCCGGGGAGCTGTTTTTT
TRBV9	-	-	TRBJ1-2	CASSVEAGDGYTF	TGTGCCAGCAGCGTAGAGGCAGGCGATGGCTACACCTTC
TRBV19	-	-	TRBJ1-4	CASSSRGLGEKLFF	TGTGCCAGTAGTTCTAGGGGTTTGGGTGAAAAACTGTTTTTT
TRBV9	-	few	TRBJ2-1	CASSVDGFSSYNEQFF	TGTGCCAGCAGCGTAGACGGGTTCAGCTCCTACAATGAGCAGTTCTTC
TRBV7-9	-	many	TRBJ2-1	CASTGYREGYNEQFF	TGTGCCAGCACCGGGTACAGGGAAGGCTACAATGAGCAGTTCTTC
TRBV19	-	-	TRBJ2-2	CASSSRPNLAGELFF	TGTGCCAGTAGTAGTCGTCCAAACCTCGCCGGGGAGCTGTTTTTT
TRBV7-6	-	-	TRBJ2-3	CASSLGDAGTDTQYF	TGTGCCAGCAGCTTAGGGGACGCCGGCACAGATACGCAGTATTTT
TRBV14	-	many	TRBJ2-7	CASSQGIAFGDEQYF	TGTGCCAGCAGCCAAGGAATCGCATTTGGGGACGAGCAGTACTTC
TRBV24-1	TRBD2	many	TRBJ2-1	CATQAGGTYNEQFF	TGTGCCACCCAAGCGGGAGGTACCTACAATGAGCAGTTCTTC
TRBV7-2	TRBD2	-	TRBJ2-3	CASSDPGLAMNTQYF	TGTGCCAGCAGCGATCCGGGACTAGCAATGAATACGCAGTATTTT
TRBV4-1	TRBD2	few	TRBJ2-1	CASSQFGTSGPYNEQFF	TGCGCCAGCAGCCAATTTGGGACTAGCGGGCCCTACAATGAGCAGTTCTTC
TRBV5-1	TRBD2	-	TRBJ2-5	CASWRGLLAGEETQYF	TGCGCCAGCTGGAGGGGGCTCCTAGCGGGGGAGGAGACCCAGTACTTC
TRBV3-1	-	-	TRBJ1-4	CASSQPATNEKLFF	TGTGCCAGCAGCCAACCTGCAACTAATGAAAAACTGTTTTTT
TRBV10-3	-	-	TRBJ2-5	CAISESYSGEETQYF	TGTGCCATCAGTGAGTCCTATAGCGGAGAAGAGACCCAGTACTTC
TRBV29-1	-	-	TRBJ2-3	CSSRGGLGAQYF	TGCAGCTCCCGTGGGGGGCTCGGGGCGCAGTATTTT